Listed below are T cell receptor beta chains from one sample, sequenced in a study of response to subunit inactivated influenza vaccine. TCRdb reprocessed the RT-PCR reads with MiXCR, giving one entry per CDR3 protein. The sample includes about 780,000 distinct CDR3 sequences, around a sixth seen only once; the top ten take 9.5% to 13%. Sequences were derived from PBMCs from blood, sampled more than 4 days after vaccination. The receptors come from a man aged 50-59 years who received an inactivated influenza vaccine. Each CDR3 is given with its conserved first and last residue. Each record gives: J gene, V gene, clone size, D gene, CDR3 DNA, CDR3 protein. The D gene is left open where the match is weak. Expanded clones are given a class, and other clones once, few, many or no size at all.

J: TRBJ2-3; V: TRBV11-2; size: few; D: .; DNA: TGTGCCAGCAGCTTAGGGGTGGATATCAGCACAGATACGCAGTATTTT; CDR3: CASSLGVDISTDTQYF
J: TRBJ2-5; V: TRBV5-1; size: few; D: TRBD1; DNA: TGCGCCAGCAGCTTAACAACAGGGGATGTGGAGACCCAGTACTTC; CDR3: CASSLTTGDVETQYF
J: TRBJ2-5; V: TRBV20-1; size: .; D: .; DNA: TGCAGTGCTAGAGCGGCAGCATTAGAGACCCAGTACTTC; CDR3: CSARAAALETQYF
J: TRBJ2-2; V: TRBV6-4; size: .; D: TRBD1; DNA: TGTGCCAGCATAATCCAAAGTTGGCCCCCCCCCCGGGACAGAAACACCGGGGAGCTGTTTTTT; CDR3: CASIIQSWPPPRDRNTGELFF
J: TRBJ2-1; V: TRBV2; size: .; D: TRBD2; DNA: TGTGCCAGCAGAGCGGGACTAGCGGACTTCGGGGGGAAGTTCTTC; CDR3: CASRAGLADFGGKFF
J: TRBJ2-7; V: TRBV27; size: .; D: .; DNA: TGTGCCAGCAGTTCTGCACCGGGACGGACCAACGAGCAGTACTTC; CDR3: CASSSAPGRTNEQYF
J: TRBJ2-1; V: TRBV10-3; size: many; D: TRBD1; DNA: TGTGCCATCAGTGAATTCAGGGGGCCAGATCAGTTCTTC; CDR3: CAISEFRGPDQFF
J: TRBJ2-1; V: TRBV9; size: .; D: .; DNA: TGTGCCAGTTCCATGTCCAGAGGGGCGTACAATGAGCAGTTCTTC; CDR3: CASSMSRGAYNEQFF
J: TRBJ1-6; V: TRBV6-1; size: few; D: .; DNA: TGTGCCAGCAGACCGGATGGGGACTCCTATAATTCACCCCTCCACTTT; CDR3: CASRPDGDSYNSPLHF
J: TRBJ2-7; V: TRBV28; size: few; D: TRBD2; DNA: TGTGCCAGCAGTTCTAGCGGGGCCTACTCCTACGAGCAGTACTTC; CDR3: CASSSSGAYSYEQYF
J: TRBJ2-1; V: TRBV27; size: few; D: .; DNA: TGTGCCAGCAGTTTAAATCATTGGGAGTCCCCCTACAATGAGCAGTTCTTC; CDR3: CASSLNHWESPYNEQFF
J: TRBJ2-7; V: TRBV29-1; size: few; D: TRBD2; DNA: TGCAGCGTTGAAGATTCCAGCGGGAGGGCCTACGAGCAGTACTTC; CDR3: CSVEDSSGRAYEQYF
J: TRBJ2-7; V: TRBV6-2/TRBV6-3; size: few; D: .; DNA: TGTGCCAGCCGTTCAAAAGCGGTATCCTACGAGCAGTACTTC; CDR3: CASRSKAVSYEQYF
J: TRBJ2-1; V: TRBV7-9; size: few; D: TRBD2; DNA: TGTGCCAGCAGCTTAGGGCTAGCGGGGAGCGATGAGCAGTTCTTC; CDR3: CASSLGLAGSDEQFF
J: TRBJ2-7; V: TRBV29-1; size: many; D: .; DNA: TGCAGCGTTGGAGGGAACTCCTACGAGCAGTACTTC; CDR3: CSVGGNSYEQYF
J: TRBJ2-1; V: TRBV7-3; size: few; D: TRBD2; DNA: TGTGCCAGCAGCTTATTGGCTAGCGGGGGGCAGCAGTTCTTC; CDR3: CASSLLASGGQQFF
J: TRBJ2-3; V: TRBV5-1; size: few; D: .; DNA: TGCGCCAGCAGCCTGGATCTTGCAGATACGCAGTATTTT; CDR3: CASSLDLADTQYF
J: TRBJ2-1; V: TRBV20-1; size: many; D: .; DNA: TGCAGTGCCCCACTGCGGGGAGCCTACAATGAGCAGTTCTTC; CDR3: CSAPLRGAYNEQFF
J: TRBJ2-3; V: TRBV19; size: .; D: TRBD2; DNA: TGTGCCAGTAGTCCCGAGACTAGCGGATTCACAGATACGCAGTATTTT; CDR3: CASSPETSGFTDTQYF
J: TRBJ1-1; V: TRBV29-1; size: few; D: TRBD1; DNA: TGCAGCGCGACAGGGGGGTACACTGAAGCTTTCTTT; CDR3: CSATGGYTEAFF
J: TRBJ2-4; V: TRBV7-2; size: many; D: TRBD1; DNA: TGTGCCAGCAGCCAGGACAGGGTAGACATTCAGTACTTC; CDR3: CASSQDRVDIQYF
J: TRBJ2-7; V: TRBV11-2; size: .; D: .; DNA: TGTGCCAGCAGCTTGGACAGCTTTTCCTTACCCTACGAGCAGTACTTC; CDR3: CASSLDSFSLPYEQYF
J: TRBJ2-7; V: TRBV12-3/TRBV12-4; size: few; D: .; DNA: TGTGCCAGCAGTTTAGCCGGATTCGACGAGCAGTACTTC; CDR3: CASSLAGFDEQYF
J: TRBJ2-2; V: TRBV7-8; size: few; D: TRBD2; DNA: TGTGCCAGCAGCTTAGCAGCGGGGAACGGGGCCGGGGAGCTGTTTTTT; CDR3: CASSLAAGNGAGELFF
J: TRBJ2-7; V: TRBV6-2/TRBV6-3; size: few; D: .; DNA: TGTGCCAGCAGACGGGGAGTGGAAAGTTACGAGCAGTACTTC; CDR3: CASRRGVESYEQYF
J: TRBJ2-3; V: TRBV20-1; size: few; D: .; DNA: TGCAGTTCCCACATCGGGACCACGAATACGCAGTATTTT; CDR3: CSSHIGTTNTQYF
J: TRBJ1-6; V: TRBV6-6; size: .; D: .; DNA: TGTGCCGCCCGACCGGGCGCGAATTCACCCCTCCACTTT; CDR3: CAARPGANSPLHF
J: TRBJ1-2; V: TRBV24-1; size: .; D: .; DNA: TGTGCCACCAGTGACTCAGACGGCTATGGCTACACCTTC; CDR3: CATSDSDGYGYTF
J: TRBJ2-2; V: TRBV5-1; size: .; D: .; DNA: TGCGCCAGCAGCTTGGGTAGGACCGGCACCGGGGAGCTGTTTTTT; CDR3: CASSLGRTGTGELFF
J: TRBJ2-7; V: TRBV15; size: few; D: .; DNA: TGTGCCACCAGCAGAGATCTTGGGGGGTCCTACGAGCAGTACTTC; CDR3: CATSRDLGGSYEQYF
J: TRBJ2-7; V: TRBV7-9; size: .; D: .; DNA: TGTGCCAGCAGCTCTCCATGGAGGAGGGAGCAGTACTTC; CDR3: CASSSPWRREQYF
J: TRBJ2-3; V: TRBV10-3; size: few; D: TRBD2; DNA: TGTGCCATCAGTGACCCTAGCGGGGGGGCTGGAGATACGCAGTATTTT; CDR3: CAISDPSGGAGDTQYF
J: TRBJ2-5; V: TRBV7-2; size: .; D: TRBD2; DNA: TGTGCCAGCAGCACATTAGCGGGGGGGGCTGCGACCCAGTACTTC; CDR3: CASSTLAGGAATQYF
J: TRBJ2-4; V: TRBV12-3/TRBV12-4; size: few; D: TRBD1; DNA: TGTGCCAGCAGTTCCATACTGGGACAGCAAAACATTCAGTACTTC; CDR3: CASSSILGQQNIQYF
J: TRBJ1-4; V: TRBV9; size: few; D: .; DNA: TGTGCCAGCAGCCTCTCGACGGGGGAATTTAGTGAAAAACTGTTTTTT; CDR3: CASSLSTGEFSEKLFF
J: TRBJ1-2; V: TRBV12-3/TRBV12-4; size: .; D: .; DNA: TGTGCCAGCAGTCCACCGGGACCTAACTATGGCTACACCTTC; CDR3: CASSPPGPNYGYTF
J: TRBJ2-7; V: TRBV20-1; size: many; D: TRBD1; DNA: TGCAGTGCGATTCGTGGACAGGGTGTAGACGAGCAGTACTTC; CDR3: CSAIRGQGVDEQYF
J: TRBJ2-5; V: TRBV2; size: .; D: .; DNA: TGTGCCAGCAACGTTCAAACCCAAGAGACCCAGTACTTC; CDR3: CASNVQTQETQYF
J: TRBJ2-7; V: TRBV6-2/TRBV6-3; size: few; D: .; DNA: TGTGCCAGCAGTAAACACGGACGGTCCTACGAGCAGTACTTC; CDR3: CASSKHGRSYEQYF
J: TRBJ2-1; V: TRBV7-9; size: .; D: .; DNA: TGTGCCAGCAGCCCGGGACTTGCGATCTACAATGAGCAGTTCTTC; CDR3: CASSPGLAIYNEQFF
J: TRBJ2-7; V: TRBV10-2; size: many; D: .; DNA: TGCGCCAGCAGTGATCCGCCAGGGTCTTCGGGGGAGCAGTACTTC; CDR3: CASSDPPGSSGEQYF
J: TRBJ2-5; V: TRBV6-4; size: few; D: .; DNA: TGTGCCAGCAGTGAGGGGGTGCTTTGCCAAGAGACCCAGTACTTC; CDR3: CASSEGVLCQETQYF
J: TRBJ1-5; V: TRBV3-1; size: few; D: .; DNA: TGTGCCAGATTCCGACAGAGCCTGAGCAATCAGCCCCAGCATTTT; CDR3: CARFRQSLSNQPQHF
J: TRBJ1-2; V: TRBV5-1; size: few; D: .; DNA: TGCGCCAGCAGCTTGGGAGGGTCTGACGGCTACACCTTC; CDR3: CASSLGGSDGYTF